These T cell receptor beta chains were read from a single sample in a study of PD-1 blockade in classical Hodgkin lymphoma. Sequencing used immunoSEQ multiplex PCR; TCRdb keeps in-frame clones, though not all of them. Of under 40,000 clones in the sample, around 76% were seen once. Material: peripheral blood mononuclear cells (PBMCs), obtained before the second cycle of nivolumab. These receptors came from a human donor with classical Hodgkin lymphoma. Each CDR3 is given with its conserved first and last residue. Fields, in order: J gene, clone size, D gene, V gene, CDR3 protein, CDR3 DNA. The D gene is left open where the match is weak. Expanded clones get a size class; other rows say once, few or many, or leave the size out.

TRBJ2-1 | - | - | TRBV18 | CASSLSRNEQFF | TGTGCCAGCTCCCTTTCACGGAATGAGCAGTTCTTC
TRBJ2-2 | - | TRBD2 | TRBV6-6 | CASSYLAGGWTGELFF | TGTGCCAGCAGTTACTTGGCGGGGGGTTGGACCGGGGAGCTGTTTTTT
TRBJ1-5 | - | - | TRBV30 | CAWSVLREQPQHF | TGTGCCTGGAGTGTACTCCGGGAGCAGCCCCAGCATTTT
TRBJ1-2 | - | - | TRBV4-1 | CASSQDSGYGYTF | TGCGCCAGCAGCCAAGATTCCGGCTATGGCTACACCTTC
TRBJ2-7 | - | - | TRBV2 | CASKALVSNGYEQYF | TGTGCCAGCAAAGCGCTCGTAAGTAACGGCTACGAGCAGTACTTC
TRBJ2-7 | - | - | TRBV7-2 | CASSAVGNAYEQYF | TGTGCCAGCAGCGCTGTGGGGAACGCCTACGAGCAGTACTTC
TRBJ2-3 | - | - | TRBV28 | CASSLDYLTDTQYF | TGTGCCAGCAGTCTGGACTATCTCACAGATACGCAGTATTTT
TRBJ1-1 | - | - | TRBV18 | CASSPQGAEAFF | TGTGCCAGCTCACCGCAGGGTGCTGAAGCTTTCTTT
TRBJ1-1 | - | - | TRBV7-3 | CASSLFPGMNTEAFF | TGTGCCAGCAGCTTATTCCCCGGCATGAACACTGAAGCTTTCTTT
TRBJ1-2 | - | - | TRBV7-8 | CASSLAGQGPINYGYTF | TGTGCCAGCAGCTTAGCTGGTCAGGGTCCCATTAACTATGGCTACACCTTC
TRBJ1-4 | - | TRBD1 | TRBV19 | CASSSRPGQGLGEKLFF | TGTGCCAGTAGTTCCCGACCGGGACAGGGGTTAGGTGAAAAACTGTTTTTT
TRBJ2-6 | - | TRBD2 | TRBV4-3 | CASSQTSGGASGANVLTF | TGCGCCAGCAGCCAGACTAGCGGGGGGGCCTCCGGGGCCAACGTCCTGACTTTC
TRBJ2-7 | once | - | TRBV29-1 | CSAQHSYEQYF | TGCAGCGCCCAGCACTCCTACGAGCAGTACTTC
TRBJ1-4 | - | - | TRBV2 | CASSPGEYNEKLFF | TGTGCCAGCAGCCCGGGGGAGTATAATGAAAAACTGTTTTTT
TRBJ2-7 | - | TRBD1 | TRBV18 | CASSGQGAVYEQYF | TGTGCCAGCTCAGGACAGGGGGCGGTCTACGAGCAGTACTTC
TRBJ2-3 | - | - | TRBV30 | CAWSDNWGEKVTDTQYF | TGTGCCTGGAGTGATAATTGGGGCGAGAAGGTCACAGATACGCAGTATTTT
TRBJ1-4 | - | TRBD1 | TRBV7-6 | CASSSGTGGPNEKLFF | TGTGCCAGCAGCTCCGGGACAGGGGGGCCTAATGAAAAACTGTTTTTT
TRBJ2-5 | - | - | TRBV20-1 | CSASSQETQYF | TGCAGTGCTAGTTCTCAGGAGACCCAGTACTTC
TRBJ1-1 | - | - | TRBV9 | CASSPQEVEAFF | TGTGCCAGCAGCCCCCAGGAGGTTGAAGCTTTCTTT
TRBJ1-2 | - | - | TRBV14 | CASSQAPTSGYGYTF | TGTGCCAGCAGCCAAGCCCCGACCTCAGGCTATGGCTACACCTTC
TRBJ1-3 | - | TRBD1 | TRBV5-6 | CASSFAGGVWGSGNTIYF | TGTGCCAGCAGCTTCGCAGGGGGCGTGTGGGGCTCTGGAAACACCATATATTTT
TRBJ1-5 | - | - | TRBV11-2 | CASSLGFGGGNQPQHF | TGTGCCAGCAGCTTAGGGTTCGGGGGGGGCAATCAGCCCCAGCATTTT
TRBJ1-6 | once | TRBD1 | TRBV11-2 | CASRRQGANYNSPLHF | TGTGCCAGCAGGAGACAGGGGGCCAACTATAATTCACCCCTCCACTTT
TRBJ2-1 | - | TRBD1 | TRBV11-3 | CASSFGTGGGNEQFF | TGTGCCAGCAGCTTTGGGACAGGGGGAGGGAATGAGCAGTTCTTC
TRBJ1-2 | once | TRBD1 | TRBV4-3 | CASSQALQGSYGYTF | TGCGCCAGCAGCCAAGCTTTACAGGGGTCTTATGGCTACACCTTC
TRBJ2-3 | - | - | TRBV5-1 | CASSLDVGPEDTQYF | TGCGCCAGCAGCTTGGATGTGGGGCCTGAAGATACGCAGTATTTT
TRBJ2-4 | - | - | TRBV27 | CASSNRVMDIQYF | TGTGCCAGCAGTAACAGGGTGATGGACATTCAGTACTTC
TRBJ2-2 | - | - | TRBV14 | CASSRLRSGELFF | TGTGCCAGCAGCCGTCTGCGGTCCGGGGAGCTGTTTTTT
TRBJ1-1 | medium-sized | TRBD1 | TRBV4-2 | CASSRTGNTEAFF | TGTGCCAGCAGCCGGACAGGGAACACTGAAGCTTTCTTT
TRBJ2-3 | many | - | TRBV4-1 | CASSQGPGTDTQYF | TGCGCCAGCAGCCAAGGACCAGGCACAGATACGCAGTATTTT
TRBJ1-1 | - | TRBD1 | TRBV7-9 | CASSFHLPGQGWNTEAFF | TGTGCCAGCAGCTTCCACCTCCCGGGACAGGGCTGGAACACTGAAGCTTTCTTT